These 23 T cell receptor beta chains originate from one sample sequenced in a study of blood T cell repertoires in COVID-19 (dated by TCRdb to 2019 to 2021). Receptors were amplified or captured by the immunoSEQ multiplex PCR assay. TCRdb obtained this table from immuneACCESS and retained in-frame rearrangements with V and J assigned. These tables miss some clones; where compared with another copy, unresolved V genes account for less than half of the shortfall, and the remainder is unexplained. The sample table contains around 390,000 clones; only one count was recorded for about 87% of them. The ten largest clonotypes hold about 10% of the sample. Sequencing was performed on PBMCs or T cells enriched from blood (not recorded which). The source is a woman between 45 and 60 years old who had recovered from COVID-19.

The rearrangement links TRBV19 to TRBJ1-2; 7 bases agree with TRBD1. Germline-derived CDR1 and CDR2 are LNHDA and SQIVND (reference sequence). The CDR3 has 13 amino acids. J gave up 5 bases and V 4 bases, and 4 bases lay outside the gene matches. The DNA of the CDR3 is TGTGCCAGTAGTACGGGACAGAGATATGGCTACACCTTC. It yields the protein CASSTGQRYGYTF.

This clone was observed once. CDR3 sequence reads: CSTEQGHMNTEAFF. The CDR3 DNA follows: TGCAGCACCGAACAGGGTCACATGAACACTGAAGCTTTCTTT. V gene TRBV29-1 combines with J gene TRBJ1-1, with D maybe TRBD1 (6 bases). CDR3 length: 14 residues. V lost 8 bases, J lost 0 bases, and 16 bases lay in between. Germline CDR1 reads SQVTM; CDR2 reads ANQGSEA.

V usage is TRBV7-9 and J usage is TRBJ2-7, with 7 bases lining up with TRBD1. The CDR3 is 14 amino acids. The germline V gene encodes CDR1 SEHNR and CDR2 FQNEAQ (reference sequence). V dropped 6 bases and J dropped 2; count of bases not matched to a gene: 7. CDR3 DNA sequence: TGTGCCAGCAGTTCCGGGACAGTACCCTACGAGCAGTACTTC. It encodes CASSSGTVPYEQYF.

This clone was found many times. The chain employs TRBV6-5 and TRBJ2-5; tentative D call: TRBD2 (6 bases). Per germline, CDR1 MNHEY and CDR2 SVGAGI. This CDR3 has 15 residues. V was pared by 0 bases and J by 7 bases, with 15 bases between. In nucleotides, the CDR3 is TGTGCCAGCAGTTACTCCGCCGGGACCGGGGGGACCCAGTACTTC. It is translated as CASSYSAGTGGTQYF.

V gene TRBV7-9 combines with J gene TRBJ2-5; the D gene is possibly TRBD2 (7 bases). V was clipped by 3 bases and J by 0 bases, with 20 bases between them. This CDR3 has 18 residues. The germline gives CDR1 SEHNR, CDR2 FQNEAQ (reference sequence). The CDR3 DNA is TGTGCCAGCAGCTTTTTTGGGCGGGGGCCTTTGTACCAAGAGACCCAGTACTTC. Translating gives CASSFFGRGPLYQETQYF.

This clone was detected only a few times. The chain links TRBV5-1 to TRBJ2-1, with 12 bases fitting TRBD2. Trimming at V came to 4 bases and at J to 8 bases, leaving 25 bases not matched to a gene. The CDR3 consists of 21 residues. Germline CDR1 reads SGHRS; CDR2 reads YFSETQ. CDR3 residues: CASSPTTALSTLAGGVDEQFF. In DNA form, the CDR3 reads TGCGCCAGCAGCCCGACAACTGCGTTATCGACACTAGCGGGGGGCGTAGATGAGCAGTTCTTC.

The chain employs TRBV28 and TRBJ2-7; possibly TRBD2 for D (6 bases). Between the trimmed V and J ends, which lost 3 bases and 3 bases, there was a span of 9 bases. The CDR3 has 13 residues. Germline lookup yields CDR1 MDHEN and CDR2 SYDVKM. The CDR3 loop is CASSFAGIYEQYF. CDR3 in DNA: TGTGCCAGCAGTTTTGCGGGGATCTACGAGCAGTACTTC.

This chain joins TRBV30 and TRBJ2-1, with D uncertain. This CDR3 region has 12 residues. CDR1 GTSNPN and CDR2 SVGIG come from the germline V gene (reference sequence). V dropped 2 bases and J dropped 8 bases, with 10 bases sitting between them. In DNA form, the CDR3 reads TGTGCCTGGAGTAGTCAGGCCCATGAGCAGTTCTTC. This translates into CAWSSQAHEQFF.

V gene TRBV19 combines with J gene TRBJ2-2, with 8 bases fitting TRBD1. V was clipped by 7 bases and J by 6 bases; unmatched bases: 7. The CDR3 consists of 14 residues. Germline V lookup: CDR1 LNHDA, CDR2 SQIVND (reference sequence). CDR3 DNA: TGTGCCAGTATCGACAGGGGTGTCCCCGGGGAGCTGTTTTTT. This translates into CASIDRGVPGELFF.

The chain links TRBV4-1 to TRBJ2-1; 8 bases agree with TRBD2. V gave up 4 bases and J gave up 4 bases; unmatched junction bases: 6. Germline V CDR1 and CDR2: MGHRA, YSYEKL. The CDR3 has 15 amino acids. The CDR3 loop is CASSPGLANYNEQFF. The CDR3 coding sequence is TGCGCCAGCAGCCCTGGACTAGCTAATTACAATGAGCAGTTCTTC.

This clone was recorded a few times. The V and J genes are TRBV5-6 and TRBJ2-7; D ambiguous. With 0 bases removed from V and 0 bases from J, the gap between germline ends came to 10 bases. Germline V gene lookup returns CDR1 SGHDT and CDR2 YYEEEE. The length of the CDR3 is 15 residues. CDR3 residues: CASSLGLLGSYEQYF. The CDR3 bases are TGTGCCAGCAGCTTGGGACTCTTGGGCTCCTACGAGCAGTACTTC. Full variable domain (remainder filled in from reference TRBV5-6 and TRBJ2-7): DAGVTQSPTHLIKTRGQQVTLRCSPKSGHDTVSWYQQALGQGPQFIFQYYEEEERQRGNFPDRFSGHQFPNYSSELNVNALLLGDSALYLCASSLGLLGSYEQYFGPGTRLTVT.

The rearrangement joins TRBV28 to TRBJ1-4; D is perhaps TRBD1 (6 bases). Germline V gene data show CDR1 as MDHEN and CDR2 as SYDVKM. The ends were cut back, 2 bases at V and 8 bases at J, with 15 bases in the middle. There are 15 residues in the CDR3. CDR3 amino acids: CASSLGGRFAEKLFF. The DNA for the CDR3 is TGTGCCAGCAGTTTAGGGGGCAGGTTTGCCGAAAAACTGTTTTTT.

The sample holds a few counts of this clone. This rearrangement joins TRBV11-2 to TRBJ2-2; possible D gene TRBD2, 5 bases. CDR3 length: 15 residues. Trimming shortened V by 1 base and J by 1 base, and 7 bases separated the two germline ends. The germline gives CDR1 SGHAT, CDR2 FQNNGV. Written as DNA, the CDR3 is TGTGCCAGCAGCTTAGTTGGAGGGAACACCGGGGAGCTGTTTTTT. This encodes CASSLVGGNTGELFF.

This sequence joins TRBV7-2 and TRBJ2-5; TRBD2 might be the D (6 bases). CDR1 and CDR2 (germline): SGHTA, FQGNSA. This CDR3 has 15 residues. V was shortened by 2 bases and J by 2 bases, with 12 bases between the two germline ends. The CDR3 sequence is CASSLRRGIQETQYF. The DNA for the CDR3 is TGTGCCAGCAGCTTAAGGCGGGGAATACAAGAGACCCAGTACTTC.

The chain recombines TRBV6-5 with TRBJ2-5; D perhaps matches TRBD2 (7 bases). CDR3 size: 14 residues. Germline V CDR1 and CDR2: MNHEY, SVGAGI. The germline V and J ends were trimmed by 6 bases and 4 bases, with 15 bases remaining between them. CDR3 loop: CASRAQGGGETQYF. The CDR3 region has the DNA TGTGCCAGCAGAGCACAGGGCGGGGGAGAGACCCAGTACTTC.

The gene calls are TRBV24-1 and TRBJ2-5; a possible D gene is TRBD2 (5 bases). Germline lookup yields CDR1 KGHDR and CDR2 SFDVKD. Trimming left V 5 bases short and J 3 bases short, with 18 bases between. The CDR3 extends over 16 amino acids. The CDR3 nucleotides are TGTGCCACCAGTGGCGGAAAAGGACCGAGGGAAGAGACCCAGTACTTC. As protein: CATSGGKGPREETQYF.

V is TRBV4-3 and J is TRBJ1-1; the match to TRBD1 covers 7 bases. V shed 3 bases and J 2 bases; nucleotides not matched to a gene: 6. In germline, CDR1 is LGHNA, CDR2 YSLEER. The CDR3 contains 15 residues. The CDR3 bases are TGCGCCAGCAGCCAGCTGGGACAGCGAAACACTGAAGCTTTCTTT. This codes for CASSQLGQRNTEAFF.

The V and J genes are TRBV27 and TRBJ1-6; D is uncertain. The CDR3 extends over 16 amino acids. Germline CDR1 MNHEY, CDR2 SMNVEV (reference sequence). Trimming pared 5 bases from V and 7 bases from J, leaving 18 bases between. DNA of the CDR3: TGTGCCAGCAGTACCCCTACGCTGGGAGGGAATTCACCCCTCCACTTT. It codes for CASSTPTLGGNSPLHF.

The chain joins TRBV10-3 to TRBJ2-7; perhaps TRBD2 as D (6 bases). The V gene's germline CDR1 is ENHRY and CDR2 SYGVKD. V gave up 6 bases and J gave up 3 bases, with 9 bases separating them. The CDR3 is made up of 12 amino acids. The CDR3 DNA sequence: TGTGCCATCAGCGGCGGGGACTACGAGCAGTACTTC. The encoded protein is CAISGGDYEQYF.

This chain links TRBV11-2 with TRBJ1-1, with no clear D. The germline V gene has CDR1 SGHAT and CDR2 FQNNGV. Trimming took off 2 bases at V and 1 base at J, with 8 bases between the two ends. The CDR3 runs 14 residues. CDR3 DNA: TGTGCCAGCAGCTTATTTGGCTGGAACACTGAAGCTTTCTTT. This sequence encodes CASSLFGWNTEAFF.

The chain has TRBV6-5 and TRBJ2-7, with D perhaps matching TRBD1 (5 bases). This CDR3 comprises 12 residues. The V gene lost 6 bases and the J gene lost 3 bases, with 9 bases spanning the gap. Germline V gives CDR1 MNHEY, CDR2 SVGAGI. The CDR3 spells CASRITGYEQYF. The CDR3 DNA is TGTGCCAGCAGAATTACAGGCTACGAGCAGTACTTC.

J is TRBJ1-2 and V is TRBV3-1 (or the pseudogene TRBV3-2); 7 bases agree with TRBD1. Germline V gene lookup returns CDR1 LGHDT and CDR2 YNNKEL (reference sequence). V gave up 6 bases and J gave up 4 bases; unmatched junction bases: 5. The CDR3 has 13 residues. The CDR3 DNA is TGTGCCAGCAGAGGGACAGAATTCTATGGCTACACCTTC. It encodes CASRGTEFYGYTF.

This clone appeared a single time. V and J are TRBV6-5 and TRBJ2-1; TRBD1 matches at 9 bases. Germline V gene sequence: CDR1 MNHEY, CDR2 SVGAGI. J was trimmed by 7 bases and V by 3 bases; bases with no gene match: 7. The CDR3 is 15 amino acids. The CDR3 region is CASSYNRGRGNEQFF. The CDR3 DNA follows: TGTGCCAGCAGTTATAACAGGGGGCGCGGAAATGAGCAGTTCTTC.